This T cell receptor (beta chain) emerged from a study of early T cells in non-severe SARS-CoV-2 infection. This clonotype was picked up many times. Separate cDNA molecules each had unique molecular identifiers attached to them. Using its own MiXCR run on the 5' RACE reads, TCRdb lists one record per CDR3 protein. The sample consists of about 49,000 distinct CDR3 sequences, around 4.6% of them appearing once. The CDR3 contains 13 residues. Looked up from germline, CDR1 is DFQATT and CDR2 is SNEGSKA (reference sequence). After removal of 7 bases from V and 4 bases from J, the junction contained 7 bases not matched to a gene.

This sequence originates from an adult who was a healthcare worker with PCR-confirmed SARS-CoV-2 infection or an uninfected control (not recorded which). The rearrangement uses TRBV20-1 and TRBJ2-7; 10 bases map to TRBD2. Sample: whole blood. The CDR3 DNA reads as TGCAGTGGTACCGGGACTAGCGCTTACGAGCAGTACTTC. Protein product: CSGTGTSAYEQYF.